This T cell receptor (beta chain) was captured by sequencing in a study of shared clonotypes between healthy human individuals. Study-wide background: The donor group consisted of two women and a few men, aged 18 to 49. Three plates each covered CD4 naive and memory; CD8 naive two, CD8 memory one.

With respect to this clone: As yet, its antigen is unknown.

Measured with immunoSEQ multiplex PCR; TCRdb has only the in-frame clones, and not every one. This table holds about 1 million clones, about 75% found once. Findings of the study overall: A reduction in generation probabilities was seen for non-shared clonotypes relative to those shared by all four donors. Clonotype sharing among donors, it was expected, would be affected by sequencing depth.

The source of this sequence is a man aged 18 to 30 in good health. The material sequenced was memory CD4+ T cells sorted from blood. Subset of the sample: CD45RA-negative fraction.

CDR3 bases: TGTGCCCCCATTGGACTAGGCGGAATGAACACTGAAGCTTTCTTT. It specifies CAPIGLGGMNTEAFF. V usage is TRBV6-4 and J usage is TRBJ1-1; no clear D gene. Trimming stripped 11 bases from V and 0 bases from J, with 19 bases between. Germline lookup yields CDR1 MRHNA and CDR2 SNTAGT. This CDR3 has 15 residues.